The rows below give T cell receptor beta chains drawn from one sample of a study of blood T cell repertoires in COVID-19. Clones were read by immunoSEQ multiplex PCR, and TCRdb kept only the in-frame ones, dropping some. This table holds 270,000 or so clones, nearly 90% found once. Sequenced: peripheral blood. The receptors were sampled from a woman in her thirties or forties who had recovered from COVID-19. The CDR3 runs from the conserved cysteine through the conserved F or W. A D gene is named only where the DNA matches it firmly. Rows may omit the clone size; those that give it use once, few, many or a size class.

D gene	V gene	clone size	J gene	CDR3 DNA	CDR3 protein
TRBD2	TRBV5-1	NA	TRBJ2-1	TGCGCCAGCAGCGAAGCCGGGACTAGCGGGGTAGAGCAGTTCTTC	CASSEAGTSGVEQFF
NA	TRBV7-9	NA	TRBJ1-1	TGTGCCAGCAGCGGAGGGGTGAACACTGAAGCTTTCTTT	CASSGGVNTEAFF
TRBD1	TRBV5-1	NA	TRBJ2-1	TGCGCCAGCAGCTTGCGTGGACAGGGTAATGAGCAGTTCTTC	CASSLRGQGNEQFF
NA	TRBV9	NA	TRBJ2-7	TGTGCCAGCAGCGTCAACCCAACGGGACACGTTCTCGACGAGCAGTACTTC	CASSVNPTGHVLDEQYF
TRBD2	TRBV3-1/TRBV3-2	NA	TRBJ2-7	TGTGCCAGCAGCCAGCAACTAGCGGGGTCCTACGAGCAGTACTTC	CASSQQLAGSYEQYF
NA	TRBV4-3	few	TRBJ2-2	TGCGCCAGCAGCCGCGACAGTTACACCGGGGAGCTGTTTTTT	CASSRDSYTGELFF
TRBD1	TRBV19	NA	TRBJ1-1	TGTGCCAGTAGTCCTATTCTGACAGGGGCAAACGGAGGCACTGAAGCTTTCTTT	CASSPILTGANGGTEAFF
TRBD1	TRBV7-3	NA	TRBJ1-2	TGTGCCAGCAGCTTAAGCCGGGACAGTCTCTATGGCTACACCTTC	CASSLSRDSLYGYTF
TRBD1	TRBV19	once	TRBJ1-2	TGTGCCAGTAGCGATCGGAGACAGGGAGATAAAGGCTATGGCTACACCTTC	CASSDRRQGDKGYGYTF
TRBD2	TRBV5-1	NA	TRBJ2-3	TGCGCCAGCAGACTAGCGGGAATCACAGATACGCAGTATTTT	CASRLAGITDTQYF
NA	TRBV9	NA	TRBJ2-3	TGTGCCAGCAGCGTAGGTACATCCTTCACAGATACGCAGTATTTT	CASSVGTSFTDTQYF
TRBD1	TRBV28	NA	TRBJ1-2	TGTGCCAGCGTGCCATACCCCGAAGGACAGGGTTACGGCTACACCTTC	CASVPYPEGQGYGYTF
NA	TRBV7-9	NA	TRBJ1-1	TGTGCCAGCAGCGGGCCGGGACACCCAGGCGTCTACGCTGAAGCTTTCTTT	CASSGPGHPGVYAEAFF